Listed here are 3 T cell receptor beta chains from one sample, sequenced in a study of technical replicates of blood from several donors. Profiling relied on immunoSEQ multiplex PCR, and the TCRdb table lists in-frame clones only, not all of them. Of approximately 94,000 clones in the sample, 90% to 97% were seen once. Input material: T cells isolated from PBMCs. The receptors were sampled from a human donor in good health.

The chain combines TRBV5-1 with TRBJ2-7; D possibly corresponds to TRBD1 (6 bases). Trimming stripped 4 bases from V and 3 bases from J, with 14 bases between. The CDR3 is 14 amino acids. Germline V CDR1 and CDR2: SGHRS, YFSETQ. The CDR3 bases are TGCGCCAGCAGCCCCAGTACAGGGAACTACGAGCAGTACTTC. It specifies CASSPSTGNYEQYF.

CDR3 amino acids: CASSSRTSGRGGELFF. The CDR3 DNA sequence: TGTGCCAGCAGCTCTCGGACTAGCGGGAGGGGCGGGGAGCTGTTTTTT. The chain carries TRBV7-3 and TRBJ2-2, with 15 bases that match TRBD2. The CDR3 has 16 amino acids. Germline loops: CDR1 SGHTA, CDR2 FQGTGA. J gave up 7 bases and V 4 bases, and 4 bases lay outside the gene matches.

This chain links TRBV7-9 with TRBJ1-1; the D gene is possibly TRBD1 (6 bases). Per germline, CDR1 SEHNR and CDR2 FQNEAQ (reference sequence). Trimming took off 5 bases at V and 0 bases at J, with 16 bases between the two ends. CDR3 size: 16 residues. The CDR3 DNA is TGTGCCAGCAGCCCTGAAGGACAGTTTTTGAACACTGAAGCTTTCTTT. Amino acids: CASSPEGQFLNTEAFF.